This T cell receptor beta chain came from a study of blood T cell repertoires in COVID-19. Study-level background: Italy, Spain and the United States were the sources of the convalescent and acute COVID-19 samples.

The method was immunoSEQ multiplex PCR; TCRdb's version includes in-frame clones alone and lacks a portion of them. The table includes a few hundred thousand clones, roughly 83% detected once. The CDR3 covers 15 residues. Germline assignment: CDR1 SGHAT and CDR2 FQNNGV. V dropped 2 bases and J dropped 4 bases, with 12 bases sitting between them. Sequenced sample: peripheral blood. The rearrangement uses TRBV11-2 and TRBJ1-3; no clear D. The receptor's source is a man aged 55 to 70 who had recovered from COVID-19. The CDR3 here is CASSLFGNIGNTIYF. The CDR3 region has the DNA TGTGCCAGCAGCTTATTCGGGAACATCGGAAACACCATATATTTT.